The 12 T cell receptor beta chains below all came from one sample that was sequenced in a study of OX40 agonist ivuxolimab in advanced cancers. Clones were sequenced by immunoSEQ multiplex PCR, and TCRdb holds only the in-frame ones, with some missing. The table includes approximately 60,000 clones, approximately 90% detected once. Specimen: CD4+ or CD8+ T cells sorted from blood, collected in a trial of the OX40 agonist ivuxolimab. All receptors derive from an adult with an advanced solid tumor such as melanoma, head and neck, liver or kidney cancer.

The chain links TRBV5-6 to TRBJ2-7; 9 bases fit TRBD2. The germline CDR1 and CDR2 sequences are SGHDT and YYEEEE. V trimming: 1 base; J trimming: 0 bases; junction bases outside the gene matches: 5. The CDR3 sequence is 16 residues long. In DNA, the CDR3 is TGTGCCAGCAGCTTGTTTTCTAGCGGGAACTCCTACGAGCAGTACTTC. Residues: CASSLFSSGNSYEQYF.

V usage is TRBV15 and J usage is TRBJ1-1; possibly TRBD1 for D (5 bases). This CDR3 is built from 14 residues. The V and J ends lost 0 bases and 4 bases respectively, with 9 bases between them. Germline V gives CDR1 LNHNV, CDR2 YYDKDF (reference sequence). This CDR3 is CATSRDRGGTEAFF. CDR3 in DNA: TGTGCCACCAGCAGAGATAGGGGCGGCACTGAAGCTTTCTTT.

The chain has TRBV18 and TRBJ2-5; 13 bases line up with TRBD2. CDR1 KGHSH and CDR2 LQKENI come from the germline V gene. Trimming at V came to 6 bases and at J to 3 bases, leaving 7 bases not matched to a gene. The CDR3 runs 16 residues. The CDR3 here is CASSPGLAGVEETQYF. DNA for the CDR3: TGTGCCAGCTCTCCTGGACTAGCGGGAGTGGAAGAGACCCAGTACTTC.

The V gene is TRBV10-2, the J gene TRBJ2-7; 12 bases are shared with TRBD2. Trimming cost V 0 bases and J 2 bases; bases outside gene matches: 2. Germline loops: CDR1 WSHSY, CDR2 SAAADI. The CDR3 spans 16 residues. The CDR3 loop reads CASSESTSGSPYEQYF. CDR3 DNA sequence: TGCGCCAGCAGTGAGTCGACTAGCGGGAGTCCCTACGAGCAGTACTTC.

As regards this clone: Other DNA sequences in this sample translate to the same CDR3. This chain joins TRBV5-6 and TRBJ2-2; 11 bases agree with TRBD2. With 4 bases clipped from V and 1 base from J, the junction kept 3 bases outside the gene matches. This CDR3 spans 16 amino acids. Germline V CDR1 and CDR2: SGHDT, YYEEEE. CDR3 region: CASSEGLAGNTGELFF. CDR3 DNA sequence: TGTGCCAGCAGCGAAGGACTAGCGGGGAACACCGGGGAGCTGTTTTTT.

This clone was seen a single time. DNA for the CDR3: TGTGCCAGCAGCCCGAGGACTAGCGGATCGTACCAAGAGACCCAGTACTTC. Amino acid sequence: CASSPRTSGSYQETQYF. This rearrangement joins TRBV7-9 to TRBJ2-5, with TRBD2 matching over 10 bases. This CDR3 is built from 17 residues. The V gene end was trimmed by 5 bases and the J gene end by 0 bases; junction bases not matched to a gene: 9. CDR1 is SEHNR and CDR2 is FQNEAQ in the germline V gene (reference sequence).

In its sample, this clone was seen a few times. This sequence joins TRBV7-9 and TRBJ2-1; no firm D call. From germline, CDR1 is SEHNR and CDR2 FQNEAQ (reference sequence). V shed 5 bases and J shed 8 bases, with 13 bases lying between them. This CDR3 comprises 13 residues. CDR3 loop: CASSPIRRDEQFF. In DNA, the CDR3 is TGTGCCAGCAGCCCCATACGAAGGGATGAGCAGTTCTTC.

The chain has TRBV14 and TRBJ1-2; D not certain. The CDR3 is made up of 13 amino acids. Germline V lookup: CDR1 SGHDN, CDR2 FVKESK. The V gene lost 1 base and the J gene lost 4 bases, with 7 bases spanning the gap. The CDR3 reads CASSQAFGYGYTF. The CDR3 nucleotides are TGTGCCAGCAGCCAAGCCTTCGGCTATGGCTACACCTTC.

The chain combines TRBV29-1 with TRBJ2-7; D is unresolved. Germline CDR1 reads SQVTM; CDR2 reads ANQGSEA. V shed 4 bases and J shed 6 bases, with 10 bases lying between them. The CDR3 extends over 11 amino acids. The CDR3 DNA is TGCAGCGTTGCCGGTGGGCGCGAGCAGTACTTC. Translation gives CSVAGGREQYF.

The chain couples TRBV27 to TRBJ1-2; a possible D gene is TRBD1 (5 bases). CDR1 and CDR2 (germline): MNHEY, SMNVEV (reference sequence). V was cut by 3 bases and J by 7 bases, with 12 bases left in between. The CDR3 length is 13 residues. The CDR3 DNA reads TGTGCCAGCAGTTTTACAGGTTATTCTGGCTACACCTTC. This gives the protein CASSFTGYSGYTF.

The rearrangement links TRBV13 to TRBJ2-1; D is perhaps TRBD1 (6 bases). Germline V lookup: CDR1 PRHDT, CDR2 FYEKMQ (reference sequence). With 3 bases removed from V and 0 bases from J, the gap between germline ends came to 12 bases. This CDR3 is built from 16 residues. The DNA of the CDR3 is TGTGCCAGCAGCTTGGGGGACACCAGCTCCTACAATGAGCAGTTCTTC. Translation gives CASSLGDTSSYNEQFF.

V and J are TRBV6-1 and TRBJ1-3, with 8 bases identical to TRBD1. The trim removed 1 base at V and 0 bases at J, leaving 11 bases unmatched. Germline CDR1 reads MNHNS; CDR2 reads SASEGT. There are 19 residues in the CDR3. DNA of the CDR3: TGTGCCAGCAGTGAAGTCAGGACAGGGCTCATACTCTCTGGAAACACCATATATTTT. It is translated as CASSEVRTGLILSGNTIYF.